This is a list of T cell receptor beta chains from one sample in a study of control samples from healthy donors and cancer patients. Libraries were prepared by immunoSEQ multiplex PCR; TCRdb keeps only in-frame clonotypes and omits some of them. This sample has about 220,000 clones, with 85% to 95% found just once. Input material: blood. The receptors stem from a man aged 45 to 65 in good health. Each CDR3 is given with its conserved first and last residue.

cdr3_aa	v_call	j_call
CASSFLVGGGGNLYEQYF	TRBV5-8	TRBJ2-7
CASSFGQGHEQFF	TRBV14	TRBJ2-1
CASEGAYEQYF	TRBV7-9	TRBJ2-7
CASSRQGEAFF	TRBV6-6	TRBJ1-1
CASSPGGFDQPQHF	TRBV18	TRBJ1-5
CASSQEGGAYSPLHF	TRBV4-1	TRBJ1-6
CASSLGGRQTYEQYF	TRBV7-9	TRBJ2-7
CASSHRDGDTIYF	TRBV5-6	TRBJ1-3
CASTRDRSNQPQHF	TRBV6-6	TRBJ1-5
CAISLSGGATEAFF	TRBV10-3	TRBJ1-1
CATSDPNTEAFF	TRBV24-1	TRBJ1-1
CSGSGEDTQYF	TRBV29-1	TRBJ2-3
CASSYSKRGRDYGYTF	TRBV6-5	TRBJ1-2
CASSQDQGGYNEQFF	TRBV14	TRBJ2-1
CAISASDRGNGYTF	TRBV10-3	TRBJ1-2
CASSQVTGFGGYEQYF	TRBV3-1/TRBV3-2	TRBJ2-7
CASSLGQGIYGYTF	TRBV5-1	TRBJ1-2
CASSRPGLYQPQHF	TRBV19	TRBJ1-5
CAVTSLYGYTF	TRBV19	TRBJ1-2
CATSDPGTGNEKLFF	TRBV24-1	TRBJ1-4
CASLKLALGTDTQYF	TRBV6-5	TRBJ2-3
CASSVTGNYGYTF	TRBV2	TRBJ1-2
CASTRTGVGNQPQHF	TRBV28	TRBJ1-5
CASSFSPWGDIYEQYF	TRBV5-5	TRBJ2-7
CASSRWDANTGELFF	TRBV19	TRBJ2-2
CASSLLAGANNEQFF	TRBV7-9	TRBJ2-1
CASSLGQGSQPQHF	TRBV28	TRBJ1-5
CASSPGGGGNQPQHF	TRBV5-1	TRBJ1-5
CASRHTGPEGYTF	TRBV3-1/TRBV3-2	TRBJ1-2
CASSLGPGRNYGYTF	TRBV5-1	TRBJ1-2
CASSSQVPYEQYF	TRBV13	TRBJ2-7
CASSLGSGVNTEAFF	TRBV5-5	TRBJ1-1
CASSLGAGEAPLHF	TRBV5-1	TRBJ1-6
CASSQDLTSAEHSTDTQYF	TRBV4-1	TRBJ2-3
CATAGTSNQPQHF	TRBV10-3	TRBJ1-5
CASSMARVGLAGYEQFF	TRBV19	TRBJ2-1
CASSPSGGSKNSGANVLTF	TRBV18	TRBJ2-6
CASSLAGGHFPQSYTF	TRBV5-1	TRBJ1-2
CASSLSLFEQFF	TRBV7-2	TRBJ2-1
CASSQEWTGVNYGYTF	TRBV4-3	TRBJ1-2
CATSRGDRSSNQPQHF	TRBV15	TRBJ1-5
CASSPNPGQADYGYTF	TRBV18	TRBJ1-2
CASSLPPGHLEQYF	TRBV7-9	TRBJ2-7
CASSLASGGIDTQYF	TRBV5-1	TRBJ2-3
CASRGTGLTDQPQHF	TRBV6-5	TRBJ1-5
CASSDDGSTDTQYF	TRBV6-4	TRBJ2-3
CASSLEPGSFGNTIYF	TRBV5-5	TRBJ1-3
CASSLAGGLGDEKLFF	TRBV7-9	TRBJ1-4
CATSRDGGLENEQFF	TRBV15	TRBJ2-1
CASSQDRAVKTEAFF	TRBV7-9	TRBJ1-1
CASSRQGAQPQHF	TRBV6-5	TRBJ1-5
CASIKVEAFF	TRBV21-1	TRBJ1-1
CASSLIPGGANTEAFF	TRBV5-1	TRBJ1-1
CASSQAWGENTGELFF	TRBV5-1	TRBJ2-2